This T cell receptor (beta chain) was identified in a study of CD8 T cells in ankylosing spondylitis (dated by TCRdb to 2016 to 2017). In the study overall: The study set out to find disease-linked TCR variants by profiling T cell receptor beta repertoires in ankylosing spondylitis patients and healthy donors. In total, the full study cohort was made up of 100 to 140 healthy donors and about two dozen ankylosing spondylitis patients. Peripheral blood was sampled, and synovial fluid was also collected from ankylosing spondylitis patients. The research as a whole found: A CD8+ phenotype was shown by the disease-linked clones, which were found at relatively low frequencies in peripheral blood. The disease-linked clones were reported to be significantly enriched in matched synovial fluid samples from ankylosing spondylitis patients. Some motif variants had previously been reported in the synovial fluid and blood of reactive arthritis patients, which suggests shared mechanisms of disease initiation. A TCR beta motif made up of 7 to 9 highly homologous amino acid variants appeared to be characteristic of blood from ankylosing spondylitis patients.

CDR1 and CDR2, looked up from the germline V gene, are SGHNT and YENEEA. V loses 5 bases, J loses 7 bases, and the germline ends lie 18 bases apart. The CDR3 numbers 15 residues from cysteine through phenylalanine. Only the CDR3 DNA stays, 45 bases, in frame from base 1. Data came from an Illumina HiSeq 2500. Quantitative 5'-RACE with molecular barcodes was used to prepare TCR beta libraries. Concerning the study's data processing: To identify disease-linked TCR variants, a new computational method was used, one built on a probabilistic model of VDJ rearrangement. The public sequencing data were trimmed at Q25 with fastp and processed into clonotypes with MiXCR by TCRdb, which kept only in-frame beta chains. Entries are consolidated by CDR3 protein sequence, retaining the most common genes and DNA. TCRdb assigned the V and J calls; the authors' analysis was not used. For this sample there are about 240,000 distinct CDR3 sequences; 20% to 30% appear just once. The ten most abundant clones make up approximately 0.61% of the sample.

Points on this clonotype: The clone's antigen remains unknown. Per-nucleotide qualities are absent, and no much larger clonotype sits a single base away.

The chain links TRBV11-3 with TRBJ2-4; the D gene is perhaps TRBD1, on 7 matching bases. Material: blood, either unsorted or a sorted T cell fraction (not recorded which). The TCR comes from a male donor with ankylosing spondylitis or in good health (not recorded which). The nucleotides are TGTGCCAGCAGCAAGCAGGGGGGCCGGGAGAACATTCAGTACTTC. It specifies CASSKQGGRENIQYF. Here the CDR3 is joined to the reference TRBV11-3 and TRBJ2-4 genes, and the full variable domain is: EAGVVQSPRYKIIEKKQPVAFWCNPISGHNTLYWYLQNLGQGPELLIRYENEEAVDDSQLPKDRFSAERLKGVDSTLKIQPAELGDSAVYLCASSKQGGRENIQYFGAGTRLSVL.